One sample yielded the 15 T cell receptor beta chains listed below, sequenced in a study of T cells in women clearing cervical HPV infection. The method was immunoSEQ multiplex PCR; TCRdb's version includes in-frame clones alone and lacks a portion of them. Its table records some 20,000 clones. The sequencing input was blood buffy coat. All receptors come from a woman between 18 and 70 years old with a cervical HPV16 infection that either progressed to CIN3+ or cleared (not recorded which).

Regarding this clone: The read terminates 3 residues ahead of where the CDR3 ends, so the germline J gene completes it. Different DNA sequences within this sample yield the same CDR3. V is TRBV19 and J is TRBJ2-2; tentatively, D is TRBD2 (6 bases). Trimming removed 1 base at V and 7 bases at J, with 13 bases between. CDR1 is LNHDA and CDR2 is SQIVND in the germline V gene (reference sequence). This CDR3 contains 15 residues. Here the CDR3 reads CASSIVGLGNGELFF. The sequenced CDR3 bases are TGTGCCAGTAGTATAGTGGGACTCGGGAACGGGGAG.

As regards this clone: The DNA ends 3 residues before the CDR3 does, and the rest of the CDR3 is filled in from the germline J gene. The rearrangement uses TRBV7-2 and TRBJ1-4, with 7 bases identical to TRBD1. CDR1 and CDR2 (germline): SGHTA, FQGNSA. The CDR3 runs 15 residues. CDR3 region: CASSSPTGARSPLFF. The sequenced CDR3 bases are TGTGCCAGCAGCTCACCCACAGGGGCACGCTCACCA.

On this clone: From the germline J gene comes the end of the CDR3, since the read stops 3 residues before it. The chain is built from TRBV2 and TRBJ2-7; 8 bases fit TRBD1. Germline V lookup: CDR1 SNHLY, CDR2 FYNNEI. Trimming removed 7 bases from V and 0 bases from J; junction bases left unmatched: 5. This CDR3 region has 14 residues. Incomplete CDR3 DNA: TGTGCCAGCATCCTCGGGACAGGCTCCTACGAG. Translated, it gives CASILGTGSYE. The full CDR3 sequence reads CASILGTGSYEQYF.

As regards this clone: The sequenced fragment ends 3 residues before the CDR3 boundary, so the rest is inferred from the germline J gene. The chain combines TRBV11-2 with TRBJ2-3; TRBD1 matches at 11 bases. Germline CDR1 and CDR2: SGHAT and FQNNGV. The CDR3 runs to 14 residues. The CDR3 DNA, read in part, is TGTGCCAGCAGCCCCGGGACAGGGGGTCAGCCG. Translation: CASSPGTGGQP. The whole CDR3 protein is CASSPGTGGQPQYF.

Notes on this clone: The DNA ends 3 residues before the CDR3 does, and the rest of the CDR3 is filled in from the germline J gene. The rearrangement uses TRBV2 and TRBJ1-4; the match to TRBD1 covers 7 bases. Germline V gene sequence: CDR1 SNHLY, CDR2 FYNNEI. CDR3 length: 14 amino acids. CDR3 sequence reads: CASTQGQLNSPLFF. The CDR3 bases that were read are TGTGCCAGCACCCAGGGACAGCTTAATTCACCA.

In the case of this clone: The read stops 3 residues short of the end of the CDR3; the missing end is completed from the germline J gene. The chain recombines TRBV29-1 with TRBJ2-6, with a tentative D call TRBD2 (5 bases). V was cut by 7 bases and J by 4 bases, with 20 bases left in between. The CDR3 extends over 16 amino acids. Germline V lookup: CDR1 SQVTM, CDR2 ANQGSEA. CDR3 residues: CSAGSVGLAGANVLTF. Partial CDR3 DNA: TGCAGCGCGGGGTCGGTAGGTCTGGCCGGGGCCAACGTC.

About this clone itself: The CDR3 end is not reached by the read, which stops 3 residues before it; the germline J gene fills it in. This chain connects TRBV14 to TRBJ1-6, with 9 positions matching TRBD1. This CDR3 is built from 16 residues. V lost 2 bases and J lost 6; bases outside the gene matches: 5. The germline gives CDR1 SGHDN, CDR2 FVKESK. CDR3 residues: CASSQKGQGVNSPLHF. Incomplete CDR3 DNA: TGTGCCAGCAGCCAAAAGGGACAGGGTGTTAATTCACCC.

CDR3 protein: CASSPRTGLNQPQYF. The CDR3 bases that were read are TGTGCCAGCAGCCCACGGACAGGCCTCAATCAGCCG. The chain carries TRBV7-8 and TRBJ2-3; 7 nucleotides align to TRBD1. The read halts 3 residues ahead of the CDR3 end, with the missing end drawn from the germline J gene. This CDR3 is 15 amino acids long. The V gene's germline CDR1 is SGHVS and CDR2 FQNEAQ.

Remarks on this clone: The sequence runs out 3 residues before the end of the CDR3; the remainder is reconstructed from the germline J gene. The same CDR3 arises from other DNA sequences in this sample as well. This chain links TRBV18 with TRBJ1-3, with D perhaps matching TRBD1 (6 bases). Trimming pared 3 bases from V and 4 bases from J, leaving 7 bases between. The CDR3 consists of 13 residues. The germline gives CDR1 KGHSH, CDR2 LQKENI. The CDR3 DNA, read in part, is TGTGCCAGCTCACCCGGGACAGGAAACACC. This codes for CASSPGTGNT. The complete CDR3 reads CASSPGTGNTIYF.

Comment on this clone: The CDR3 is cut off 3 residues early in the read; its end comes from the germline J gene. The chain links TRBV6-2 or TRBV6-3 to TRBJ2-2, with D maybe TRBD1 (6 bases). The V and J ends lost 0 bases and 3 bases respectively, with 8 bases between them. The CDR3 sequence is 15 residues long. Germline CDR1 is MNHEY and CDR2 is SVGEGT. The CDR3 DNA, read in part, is TGTGCCAGCAGTTACTCCAGGGGTCACACCGGGGAG. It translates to CASSYSRGHTGE. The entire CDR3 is CASSYSRGHTGELFF.

The CDR3 bases that were read are TGTGCCAGCAGCCAAGATATTAGCGGGGGGAGCACAGATACG. Its protein is CASSQDISGGSTDT. The whole CDR3 sequence is CASSQDISGGSTDTQYF. The V and J genes are TRBV3-1 (or the pseudogene TRBV3-2) and TRBJ2-3; 10 bases align to TRBD2. Coverage ceases 3 residues before the CDR3 finishes, and the germline J gene fills in the end. Trimming at V came to 0 bases and at J to 0 bases, leaving 3 bases not matched to a gene. Germline assignment: CDR1 LGHDT and CDR2 YNNKEL (reference sequence). CDR3 size: 17 residues.

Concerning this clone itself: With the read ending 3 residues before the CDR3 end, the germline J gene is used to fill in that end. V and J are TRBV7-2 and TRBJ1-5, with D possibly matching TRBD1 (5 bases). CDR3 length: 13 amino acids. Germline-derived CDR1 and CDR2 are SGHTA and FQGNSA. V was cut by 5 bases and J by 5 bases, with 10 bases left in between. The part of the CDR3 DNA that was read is TGTGCCAGCAGCACCGAGGGGTATCAGCCC. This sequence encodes CASSTEGYQP. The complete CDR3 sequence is CASSTEGYQPQHF.

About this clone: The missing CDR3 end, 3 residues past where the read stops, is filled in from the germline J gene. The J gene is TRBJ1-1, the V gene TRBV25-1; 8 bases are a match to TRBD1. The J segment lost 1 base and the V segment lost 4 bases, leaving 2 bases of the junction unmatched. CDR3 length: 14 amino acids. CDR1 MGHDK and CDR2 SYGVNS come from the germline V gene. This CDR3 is CASSGGQGNTEAFF. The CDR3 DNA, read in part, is TGTGCCAGCAGTGGAGGACAGGGGAACACTGAA.

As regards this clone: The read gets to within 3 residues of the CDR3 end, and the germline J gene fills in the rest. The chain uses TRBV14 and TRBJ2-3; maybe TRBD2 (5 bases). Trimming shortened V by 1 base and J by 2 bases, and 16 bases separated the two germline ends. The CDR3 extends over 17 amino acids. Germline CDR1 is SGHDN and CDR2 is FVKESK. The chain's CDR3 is CASSQGIIGVATDTQYF. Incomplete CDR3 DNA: TGTGCCAGCAGCCAAGGGATCATCGGGGTGGCCACAGATACG. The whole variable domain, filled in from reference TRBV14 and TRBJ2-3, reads EAGVTQFPSHSVIEKGQTVTLRCDPISGHDNLYWYRRVMGKEIKFLLHFVKESKQDESGMPNNRFLAERTGGTYSTLKVQPAELEDSGVYFCASSQGIIGVATDTQYFGPGTRLTVL.

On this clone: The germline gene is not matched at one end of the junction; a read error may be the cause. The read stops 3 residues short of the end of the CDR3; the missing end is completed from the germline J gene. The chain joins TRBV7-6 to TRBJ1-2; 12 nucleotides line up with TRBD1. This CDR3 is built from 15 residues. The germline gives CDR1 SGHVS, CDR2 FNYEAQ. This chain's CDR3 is CASSLGGTGGYDYTF. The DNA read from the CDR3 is TGTGCCAGCAGCTTAGGGGGGACAGGGGGCTATGAC.